This T cell receptor (beta chain) was identified in a study of identical twins. General study results and limits: Cord blood's abundant beta clonotypes had fewer insertions, unlike memory repertoires.

TCRdb processed the 5' RACE reads anew with MiXCR; each CDR3 protein has one entry. Of some 690,000 distinct CDR3 sequences listed, 21% are singletons. Deletions cut 0 bases from V and 0 bases from J, with 14 bases between. The germline CDR1 and CDR2 sequences are ENHRY and SYGVKD. This CDR3 has 18 residues. This clonotype has a handful of counts. Its target is unknown. These data were also reused for a study on T cells expressing NK-cell markers. That study adds: Most of the eight sequenced donors were HCMV-seropositive; one was seronegative. Sorting in several experiments was restricted by an anti-gamma-delta TCR antibody to alpha-beta TCR T cells.

The source is a woman under 30 in good health. The rearrangement links TRBV10-3 to TRBJ2-2; D unresolved. Input material: PBMCs. CDR3 nucleotides: TGTGCCATCAGTGAGTCGATCTCGGGCTACACGAACACCGGGGAGCTGTTTTTT. Its protein product is CAISESISGYTNTGELFF.